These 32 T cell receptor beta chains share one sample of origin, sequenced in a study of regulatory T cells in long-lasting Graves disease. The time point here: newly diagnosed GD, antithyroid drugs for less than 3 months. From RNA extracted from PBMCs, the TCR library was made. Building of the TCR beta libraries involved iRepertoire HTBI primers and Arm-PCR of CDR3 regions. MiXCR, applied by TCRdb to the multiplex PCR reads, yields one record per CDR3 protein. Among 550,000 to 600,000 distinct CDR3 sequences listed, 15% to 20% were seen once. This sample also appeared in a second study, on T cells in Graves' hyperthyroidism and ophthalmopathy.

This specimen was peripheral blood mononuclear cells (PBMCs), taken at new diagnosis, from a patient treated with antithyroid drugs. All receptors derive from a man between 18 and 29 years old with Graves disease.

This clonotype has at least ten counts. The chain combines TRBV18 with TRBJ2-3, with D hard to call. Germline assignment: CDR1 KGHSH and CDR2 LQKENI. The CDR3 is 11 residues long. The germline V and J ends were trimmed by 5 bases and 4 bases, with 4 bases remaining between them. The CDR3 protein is CASSTADTQYF. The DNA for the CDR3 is TGTGCCAGCTCAACGGCAGATACGCAGTATTTT.

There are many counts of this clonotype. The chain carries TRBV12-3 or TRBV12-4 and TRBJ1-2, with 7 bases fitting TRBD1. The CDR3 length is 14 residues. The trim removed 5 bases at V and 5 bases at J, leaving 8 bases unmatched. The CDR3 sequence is CASSPPGGGYGYTF. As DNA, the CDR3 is TGTGCCAGCAGTCCTCCAGGGGGAGGTTATGGCTACACCTTC.

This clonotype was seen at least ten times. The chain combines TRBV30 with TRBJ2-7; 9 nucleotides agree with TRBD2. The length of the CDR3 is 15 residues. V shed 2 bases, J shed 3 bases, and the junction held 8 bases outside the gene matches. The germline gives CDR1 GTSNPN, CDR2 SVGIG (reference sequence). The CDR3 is CAWSPPSGEHYEQYF. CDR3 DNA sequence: TGTGCCTGGAGTCCCCCTAGCGGGGAGCACTACGAGCAGTACTTC.

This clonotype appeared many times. The CDR3, as DNA: TGTGCCAGCAGCTTTCGGGGAGATACGCAGTATTTT. Translating gives CASSFRGDTQYF. The rearrangement joins TRBV13 to TRBJ2-3; the D gene is possibly TRBD2 (5 bases). From germline, CDR1 is PRHDT and CDR2 FYEKMQ (reference sequence). V was shortened by 3 bases and J by 5 bases, with 6 bases between the two germline ends. This CDR3 is 12 amino acids long. Drawing the rest from reference TRBV13 and TRBJ2-3, the complete variable domain is AAGVIQSPRHLIKEKRETATLKCYPIPRHDTVYWYQQGPGQDPQFLISFYEKMQSDKGSIPDRFSAQQFSDYHSELNMSSLELGDSALYFCASSFRGDTQYFGPGTRLTVL.

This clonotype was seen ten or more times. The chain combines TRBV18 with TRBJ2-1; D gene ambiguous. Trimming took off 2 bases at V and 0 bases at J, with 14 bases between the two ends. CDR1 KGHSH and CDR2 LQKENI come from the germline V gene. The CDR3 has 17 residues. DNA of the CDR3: TGTGCCAGCTCACCAACCCTAATCGCATACTCCTACAATGAGCAGTTCTTC. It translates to CASSPTLIAYSYNEQFF.

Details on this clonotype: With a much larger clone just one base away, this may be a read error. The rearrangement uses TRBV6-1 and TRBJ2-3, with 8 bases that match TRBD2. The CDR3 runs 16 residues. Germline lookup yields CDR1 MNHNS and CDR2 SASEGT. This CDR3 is CASSASLAGGTDAQYF. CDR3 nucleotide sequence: TGTGCCAGCAGTGCCTCTTTGGCGGGAGGCACAGATGCGCAGTATTTT.

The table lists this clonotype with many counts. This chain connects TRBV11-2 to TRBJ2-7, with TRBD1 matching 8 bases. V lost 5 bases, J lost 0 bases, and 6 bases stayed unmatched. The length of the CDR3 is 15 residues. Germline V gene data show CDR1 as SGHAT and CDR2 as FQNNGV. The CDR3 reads CASSTPGGNSYEQYF. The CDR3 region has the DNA TGTGCCAGCAGCACCCCAGGGGGCAACTCCTACGAGCAGTACTTC.

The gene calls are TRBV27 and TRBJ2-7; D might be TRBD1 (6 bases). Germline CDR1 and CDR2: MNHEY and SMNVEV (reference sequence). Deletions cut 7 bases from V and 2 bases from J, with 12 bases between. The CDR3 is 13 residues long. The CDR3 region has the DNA TGTGCCAGCAAAGGTGACAGGACCTACGAGCAGTACTTC. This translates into CASKGDRTYEQYF.

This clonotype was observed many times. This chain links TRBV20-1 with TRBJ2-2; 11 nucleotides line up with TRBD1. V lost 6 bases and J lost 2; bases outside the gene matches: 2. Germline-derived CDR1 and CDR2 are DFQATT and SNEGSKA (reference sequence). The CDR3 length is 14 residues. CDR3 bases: TGCAGTGCGAGGACAGGGGGCAACACCGGGGAGCTGTTTTTT. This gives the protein CSARTGGNTGELFF.

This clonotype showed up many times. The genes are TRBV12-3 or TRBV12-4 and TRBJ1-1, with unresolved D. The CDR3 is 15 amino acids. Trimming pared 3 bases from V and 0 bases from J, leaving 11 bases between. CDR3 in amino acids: CASSLFTEMNTEAFF. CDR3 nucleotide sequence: TGTGCCAGCAGTTTGTTTACAGAGATGAACACTGAAGCTTTCTTT.

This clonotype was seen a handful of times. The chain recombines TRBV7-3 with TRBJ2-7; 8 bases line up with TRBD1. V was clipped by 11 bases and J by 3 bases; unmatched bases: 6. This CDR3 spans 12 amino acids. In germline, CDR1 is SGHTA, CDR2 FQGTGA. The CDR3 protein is CALGTGLYEQYF. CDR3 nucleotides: TGTGCCCTCGGGACAGGACTCTACGAGCAGTACTTC.

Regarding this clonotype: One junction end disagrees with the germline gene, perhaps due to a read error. The DNA of the CDR3 is TGCGCCAGCAGCCAAGTCCTAGCAGACACCGGGGAGCTGTTTTTT. As protein: CASSQVLADTGELFF. The V call is TRBV11-3, the J call TRBJ2-2; D may be TRBD2 (5 bases). The CDR3 sequence is 15 residues long. Germline V gene sequence: CDR1 SGHNT, CDR2 YENEEA. Full variable domain (missing parts from reference TRBV11-3 and TRBJ2-2): EAGVVQSPRYKIIEKKQPVAFWCNPISGHNTLYWYLQNLGQGPELLIRYENEEAVDDSQLPKDRFSAERLKGVDSTLKIQPAELGDSAVYLCASSQVLADTGELFFGEGSRLTVL.

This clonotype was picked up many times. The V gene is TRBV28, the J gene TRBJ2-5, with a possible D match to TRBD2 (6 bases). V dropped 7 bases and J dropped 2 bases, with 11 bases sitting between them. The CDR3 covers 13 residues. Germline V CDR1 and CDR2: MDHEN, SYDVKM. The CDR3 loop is CASTSGTQETQYF. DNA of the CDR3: TGTGCCAGCACCTCCGGGACTCAAGAGACCCAGTACTTC.

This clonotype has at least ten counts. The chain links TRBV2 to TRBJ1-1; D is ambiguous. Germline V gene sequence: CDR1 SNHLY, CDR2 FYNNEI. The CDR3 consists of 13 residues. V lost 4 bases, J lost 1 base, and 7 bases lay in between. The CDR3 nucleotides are TGTGCCAGCAGTGGACGACAGAACACTGAAGCTTTCTTT. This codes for CASSGRQNTEAFF.

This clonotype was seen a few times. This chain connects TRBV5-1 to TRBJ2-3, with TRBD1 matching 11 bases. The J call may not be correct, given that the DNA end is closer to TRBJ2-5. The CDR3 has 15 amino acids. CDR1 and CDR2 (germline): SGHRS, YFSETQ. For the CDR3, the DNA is TGCGCCAGCAGCCACCCCGGACAGGGGGCGGAGACCCAGTACTTC. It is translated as CASSHPGQGAETQYF.

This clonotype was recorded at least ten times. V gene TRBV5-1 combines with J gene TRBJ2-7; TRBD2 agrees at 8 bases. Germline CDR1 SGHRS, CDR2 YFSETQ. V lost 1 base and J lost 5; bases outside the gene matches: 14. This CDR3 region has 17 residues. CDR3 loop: CASSLLGLSGSANEQYF. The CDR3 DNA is TGCGCCAGCAGCTTGTTAGGGCTAAGCGGGAGTGCCAACGAGCAGTACTTC. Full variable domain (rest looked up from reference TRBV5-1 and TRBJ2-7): KAGVTQTPRYLIKTRGQQVTLSCSPISGHRSVSWYQQTPGQGLQFLFEYFSETQRNKGNFPGRFSGRQFSNSRSEMNVSTLELGDSALYLCASSLLGLSGSANEQYFGPGTRLTVT.

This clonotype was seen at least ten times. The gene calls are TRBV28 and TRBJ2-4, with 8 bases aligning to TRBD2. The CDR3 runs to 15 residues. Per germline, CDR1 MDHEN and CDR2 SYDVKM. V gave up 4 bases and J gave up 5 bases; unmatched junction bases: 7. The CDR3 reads CASSSQLLAENIQYF. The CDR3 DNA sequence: TGTGCCAGCAGTTCTCAGCTACTAGCGGAAAACATTCAGTACTTC.

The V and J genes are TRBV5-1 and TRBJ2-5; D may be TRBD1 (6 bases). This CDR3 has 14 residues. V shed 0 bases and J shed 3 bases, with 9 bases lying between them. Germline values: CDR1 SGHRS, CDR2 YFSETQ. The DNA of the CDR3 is TGCGCCAGCAGCTTGGACAGGGTTAAAGAGACCCAGTACTTC. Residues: CASSLDRVKETQYF.

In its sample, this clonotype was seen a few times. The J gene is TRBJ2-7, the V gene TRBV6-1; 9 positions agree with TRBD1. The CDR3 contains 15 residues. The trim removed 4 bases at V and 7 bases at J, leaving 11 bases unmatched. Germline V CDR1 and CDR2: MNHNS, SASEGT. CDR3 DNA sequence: TGTGCCAGCAGTGTCTCGGGACAGGGCTTCCTGGAGCAGTACTTC. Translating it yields CASSVSGQGFLEQYF.

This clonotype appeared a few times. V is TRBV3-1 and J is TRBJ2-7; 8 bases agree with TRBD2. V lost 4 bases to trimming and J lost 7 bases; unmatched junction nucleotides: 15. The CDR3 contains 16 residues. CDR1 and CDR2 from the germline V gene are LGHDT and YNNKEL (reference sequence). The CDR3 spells CASSRYSGSVPGEQYF. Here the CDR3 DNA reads TGTGCCAGCAGCCGATACAGCGGGAGCGTTCCGGGAGAGCAGTACTTC.

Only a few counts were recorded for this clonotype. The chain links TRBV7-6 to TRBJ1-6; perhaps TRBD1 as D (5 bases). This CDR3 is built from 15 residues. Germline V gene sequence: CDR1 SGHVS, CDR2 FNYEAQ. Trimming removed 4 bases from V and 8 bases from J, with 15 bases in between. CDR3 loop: CASSSGARGYSPLHF. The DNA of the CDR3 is TGTGCCAGCAGCTCCGGCGCTCGGGGGTATTCACCCCTCCACTTT.

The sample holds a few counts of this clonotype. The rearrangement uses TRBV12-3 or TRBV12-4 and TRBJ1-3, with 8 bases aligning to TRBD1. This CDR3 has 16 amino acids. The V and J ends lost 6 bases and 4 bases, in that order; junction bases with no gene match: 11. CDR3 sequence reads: CASSSPGQGAGNTIYF. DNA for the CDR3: TGTGCCAGCAGCTCCCCGGGCCAGGGGGCCGGAAACACCATATATTTT.

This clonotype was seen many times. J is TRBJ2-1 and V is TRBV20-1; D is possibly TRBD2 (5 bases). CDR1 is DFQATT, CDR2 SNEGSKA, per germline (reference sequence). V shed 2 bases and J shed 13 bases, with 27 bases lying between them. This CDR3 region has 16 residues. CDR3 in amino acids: CSARRSSPLLGGRQFF. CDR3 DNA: TGCAGTGCTAGAAGATCTAGCCCCCTGTTGGGTGGGCGTCAGTTCTTC.

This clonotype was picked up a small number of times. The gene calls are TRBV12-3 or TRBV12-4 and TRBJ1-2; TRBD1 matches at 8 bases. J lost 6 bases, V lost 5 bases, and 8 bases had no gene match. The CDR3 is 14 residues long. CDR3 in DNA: TGTGCCAGCAGTCCTAGACAGGGGAAACATGGCTACACCTTC. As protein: CASSPRQGKHGYTF.

The CDR3 sequence: CSARDRGGGDTEAFF. The CDR3 DNA reads as TGCAGTGCTAGAGATCGAGGCGGGGGCGATACTGAAGCTTTCTTT. This rearrangement joins TRBV20-1 to TRBJ1-1; TRBD1 is a possible D gene (6 bases). This CDR3 region has 15 residues. V gave up 0 bases and J gave up 5 bases, with 16 bases separating them. Germline values: CDR1 DFQATT, CDR2 SNEGSKA (reference sequence).

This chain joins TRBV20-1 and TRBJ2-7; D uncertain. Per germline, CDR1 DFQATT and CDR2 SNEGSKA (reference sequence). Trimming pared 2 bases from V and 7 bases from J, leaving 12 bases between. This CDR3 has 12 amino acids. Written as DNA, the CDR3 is TGCAGTGCTAGATTCGTCTTCAGGGAGCAGTACTTC. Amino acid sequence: CSARFVFREQYF.

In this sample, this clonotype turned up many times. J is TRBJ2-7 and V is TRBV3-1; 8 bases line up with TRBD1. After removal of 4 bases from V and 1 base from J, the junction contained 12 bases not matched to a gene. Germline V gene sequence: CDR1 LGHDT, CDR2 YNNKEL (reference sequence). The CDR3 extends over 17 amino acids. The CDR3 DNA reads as TGTGCCAGCAGCCCAATAGAAGGCAGGGGGCATTCCTACGAGCAGTACTTC. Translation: CASSPIEGRGHSYEQYF.

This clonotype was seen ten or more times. The chain's CDR3 is CASRDFDTTASPLHF. DNA for the CDR3: TGTGCCAGCAGGGACTTCGACACCACTGCTTCACCCCTCCACTTT. The V call is TRBV12-3 or TRBV12-4, the J call TRBJ1-6; D is unclear. The CDR3 is 15 amino acids. Trimming pared 6 bases from V and 9 bases from J, leaving 18 bases between.

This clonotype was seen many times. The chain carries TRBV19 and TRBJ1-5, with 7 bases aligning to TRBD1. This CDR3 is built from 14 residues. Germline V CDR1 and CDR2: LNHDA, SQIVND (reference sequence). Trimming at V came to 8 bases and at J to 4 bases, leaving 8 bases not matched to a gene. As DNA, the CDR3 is TGTGCCAGTGTGACCAGGGGGAGGAATCAGCCCCAGCATTTT. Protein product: CASVTRGRNQPQHF.

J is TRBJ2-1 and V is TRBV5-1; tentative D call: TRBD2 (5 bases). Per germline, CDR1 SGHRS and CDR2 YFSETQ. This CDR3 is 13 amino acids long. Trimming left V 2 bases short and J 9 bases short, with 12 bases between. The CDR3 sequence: CASSFSGKGEQFF. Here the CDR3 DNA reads TGCGCCAGCAGCTTTTCGGGGAAAGGTGAGCAGTTCTTC. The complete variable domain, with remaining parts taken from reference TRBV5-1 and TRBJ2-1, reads KAGVTQTPRYLIKTRGQQVTLSCSPISGHRSVSWYQQTPGQGLQFLFEYFSETQRNKGNFPGRFSGRQFSNSRSEMNVSTLELGDSALYLCASSFSGKGEQFFGPGTRLTVL.

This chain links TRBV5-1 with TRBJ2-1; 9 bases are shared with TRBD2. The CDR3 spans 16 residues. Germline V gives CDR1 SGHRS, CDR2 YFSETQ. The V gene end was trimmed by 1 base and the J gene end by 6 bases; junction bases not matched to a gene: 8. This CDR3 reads CASSLRGTSRGNEQFF. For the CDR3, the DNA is TGCGCCAGCAGCTTGAGGGGGACTAGCAGGGGCAATGAGCAGTTCTTC.

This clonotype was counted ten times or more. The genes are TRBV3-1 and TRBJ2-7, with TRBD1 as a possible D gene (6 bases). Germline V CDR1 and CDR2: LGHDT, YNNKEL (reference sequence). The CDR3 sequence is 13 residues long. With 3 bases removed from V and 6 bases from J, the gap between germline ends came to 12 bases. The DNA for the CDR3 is TGTGCCAGCAGCCAGGACACAGGGTCCGAGCAGTACTTC. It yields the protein CASSQDTGSEQYF.